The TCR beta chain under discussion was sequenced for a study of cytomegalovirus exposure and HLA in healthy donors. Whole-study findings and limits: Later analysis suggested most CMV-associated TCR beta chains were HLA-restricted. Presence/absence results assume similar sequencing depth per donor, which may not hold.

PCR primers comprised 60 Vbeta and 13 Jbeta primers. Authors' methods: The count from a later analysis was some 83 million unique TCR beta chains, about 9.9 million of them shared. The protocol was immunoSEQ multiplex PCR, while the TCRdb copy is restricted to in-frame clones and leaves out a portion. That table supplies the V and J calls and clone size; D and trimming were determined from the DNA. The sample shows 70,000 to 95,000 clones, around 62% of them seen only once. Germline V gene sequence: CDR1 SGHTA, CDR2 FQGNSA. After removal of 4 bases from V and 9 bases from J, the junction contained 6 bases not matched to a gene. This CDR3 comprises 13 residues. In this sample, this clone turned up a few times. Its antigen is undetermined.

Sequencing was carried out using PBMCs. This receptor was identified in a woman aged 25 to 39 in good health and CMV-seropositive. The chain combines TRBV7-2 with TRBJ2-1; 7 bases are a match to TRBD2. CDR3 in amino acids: CASSSSTSSEQFF. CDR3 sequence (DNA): TGTGCCAGCAGCTCGTCGACTAGCAGTGAGCAGTTCTTC.